This T cell receptor beta chain was profiled in a study of shared clonotypes between healthy human individuals. About the research overall: Plates per donor: three CD4 naive, three CD4 memory, two CD8 naive, one CD8 memory. Findings and limits, study-wide: Estimated richness was generally greater in naive than memory subsets. Sampling covered nothing but blood. Tissue TCR repertoires likely differ from those found in blood.

Positive CCR7 selection of CD45RO-negative cells yielded the naive CD8 cells, and terminally differentiated effector memory CD45RA+ cells were excluded. CDR1 is SGDLS, CDR2 YYNGEE, per germline. Both ends counted, the CDR3 spans 17 residues. Measured with immunoSEQ multiplex PCR; TCRdb has only the in-frame clones, and not every one. Here the sample spans around 2.1 million clones, 90% to 95% being singletons. Concerning this clone: Its target is not known. Because the CDR3's place on the DNA is in doubt, the DNA is left out and the CDR3 is given as listed by TCRdb.

The sequence was collected from a young man in good health. Some clones in this sample may be carry-over from other donors' samples. Sequencing was carried out using naive CD8+ T cells from PBMCs. V gene TRBV9 combines with J gene TRBJ1-1; TRBD1 is the table's D call, not checked against the DNA. The CDR3 sequence is CASSVEGDFGAGTEAFF.